This T cell receptor (beta chain) comes out of a study of T-cell reconstitution after alpha-beta-depleted transplantation in children. V was shortened by 3 bases and J by 8 bases, with 17 bases between the two germline ends. This CDR3 region has 15 residues. In germline, CDR1 is LNHDA, CDR2 SQIVND (reference sequence). Unique molecular identifiers were incorporated during preparation of the TCRbeta library. Via MiXCR, TCRdb re-called the PCR reads, giving one row per CDR3 protein. This sample has roughly 790,000 distinct CDR3 sequences; roughly 15% occur once, and the top ten carry around 5.3%. This clonotype was seen a handful of times.

This chain joins TRBV19 and TRBJ2-1, with a tentative D call TRBD2 (7 bases). This specimen was PBMCs, mostly from graft donor cells, taken 360 days after TCRalphabeta/CD19-depleted stem cell transplant. This clonotype was sampled from a male patient younger than 18 who had a stem cell transplant for acute lymphoblastic leukemia, so the T cells may come from the graft donor. The CDR3 nucleotides are TGTGCCAGTAGTATGAGGTCGGGCGGGGGCGATGAGCAGTTCTTC. Translating gives CASSMRSGGGDEQFF.